A single sample is the source of the 22 T cell receptor beta chains below, sequenced in a study of blood T cells in healthy people across ages. For the second PCR, which ran for 7 to 11 cycles, a sample-barcoded 5' primer and a J-beta primer mix were used. Using its own MiXCR run on the 5' RACE reads, TCRdb lists one record per CDR3 protein. The top ten clones hold 6.5% to 8.5% of a sample with about 1.4 million distinct CDR3 sequences, roughly 60% of them seen once. The specimen sequenced was blood. These receptors were collected from a man younger than 30 in good health.

This chain joins TRBV29-1 and TRBJ2-1, with 7 bases fitting TRBD1. Germline CDR1 is SQVTM and CDR2 is ANQGSEA. There are 12 residues in the CDR3. V lost 7 bases and J lost 7; bases outside the gene matches: 7. The CDR3 is CSEQDRANEQFF. CDR3 coding DNA: TGCAGCGAACAAGACAGGGCGAATGAGCAGTTCTTC.

The chain joins TRBV12-3 or TRBV12-4 to TRBJ2-5; 8 bases line up with TRBD1. The V gene end was trimmed by 3 bases and the J gene end by 4 bases; junction bases not matched to a gene: 7. This CDR3 region has 15 residues. CDR3 nucleotide sequence: TGTGCCAGCAGTTTCGATGGGACAGGTACAGAGACCCAGTACTTC. Amino acids: CASSFDGTGTETQYF.

The rearrangement joins TRBV2 to TRBJ2-7; 7 nucleotides align to TRBD1. The CDR3 runs to 16 residues. The germline CDR1 and CDR2 sequences are SNHLY and FYNNEI. After removal of 2 bases from V and 0 bases from J, the junction contained 7 bases not matched to a gene. The DNA of the CDR3 is TGTGCCAGCAGTGAAACAGGACAGGATCACTCCTACGAGCAGTACTTC. Translated: CASSETGQDHSYEQYF.

The V gene is TRBV6-5, the J gene TRBJ2-1; D is perhaps TRBD1 (5 bases). Gene TRBJ1-1 matches the end of the DNA better, so the J call may be wrong. CDR3 size: 16 residues. Per the germline V gene, CDR1 is MNHEY and CDR2 is SVGAGI. The CDR3 spells CASSYRGARWGTEAFF. CDR3 DNA: TGTGCCAGCAGTTATAGAGGGGCGAGATGGGGGACTGAAGCTTTCTTT.

The chain recombines TRBV10-3 with TRBJ2-1; 7 positions agree with TRBD2. CDR3 length: 16 residues. V shed 0 bases and J 6 bases; nucleotides not matched to a gene: 8. Germline CDR1 is ENHRY and CDR2 is SYGVKD. The CDR3 here is CAISESRASGANEQFF. DNA for the CDR3: TGTGCCATCAGTGAGTCGAGGGCTAGCGGCGCCAATGAGCAGTTCTTC.

The chain has TRBV7-2 and TRBJ2-3, with D perhaps TRBD1 (5 bases). CDR3 length: 15 amino acids. The germline V gene encodes CDR1 SGHTA and CDR2 FQGNSA. V lost 4 bases and J lost 1, with 12 bases in between. The CDR3 DNA is TGTGCCAGCAGCTCGACAGTGGGCCGCACAGATACGCAGTATTTT. Protein: CASSSTVGRTDTQYF.

The J gene is TRBJ2-1, the V gene TRBV7-9, with 9 positions matching TRBD1. After removal of 4 bases from V and 7 bases from J, the junction contained 11 bases not matched to a gene. In germline, CDR1 is SEHNR, CDR2 FQNEAQ (reference sequence). The CDR3 is made up of 16 amino acids. The CDR3 loop is CASSSPGTGNWNEQFF. Written as DNA, the CDR3 is TGTGCCAGCAGCTCCCCCGGGACAGGGAACTGGAATGAGCAGTTCTTC.

The genes are TRBV9 and TRBJ1-2; 7 bases fit TRBD1. J was trimmed by 3 bases and V by 4 bases; bases with no gene match: 9. Germline CDR1 is SGDLS and CDR2 is YYNGEE. This CDR3 has 15 amino acids. The DNA of the CDR3 is TGTGCCAGCAGCCCCCCGACAGGGTTGGACTATGGCTACACCTTC. Amino acid sequence: CASSPPTGLDYGYTF.

J is TRBJ2-2 and V is TRBV6-2 or TRBV6-3, with a weak D call TRBD1 (6 bases). CDR1 is MNHEY and CDR2 is SVGEGT in the germline V gene. The CDR3 is 17 amino acids. V was pared by 8 bases and J by 6 bases, with 25 bases between. CDR3 protein: CASVPVRGGLAAGELFF. CDR3 nucleotides: TGTGCCAGCGTCCCCGTGAGAGGGGGTCTTGCCGCCGGGGAGCTGTTTTTT.

V and J are TRBV4-1 and TRBJ2-3; TRBD2 aligns across 8 bases. The CDR3 is 15 residues long. From germline, CDR1 is MGHRA and CDR2 YSYEKL. With V trimmed by 3 bases and J by 3 bases, 5 bases remained unmatched. The CDR3 is CASSQPGLETDTQYF. CDR3 nucleotides: TGCGCCAGCAGCCAGCCGGGACTAGAGACAGATACGCAGTATTTT.

This clonotype appeared a few times. The V gene is TRBV20-1, the J gene TRBJ2-1, with D possibly matching TRBD2 (5 bases). V was pared by 1 base and J by 8 bases, with 12 bases between. From germline, CDR1 is DFQATT and CDR2 SNEGSKA (reference sequence). The CDR3 runs to 13 residues. CDR3 in amino acids: CSARVLAGDEQFF. The CDR3 region has the DNA TGCAGTGCTAGAGTTCTAGCAGGCGATGAGCAGTTCTTC.

This clonotype appeared a single time. This sequence joins TRBV4-1 and TRBJ2-3; D is perhaps TRBD2 (5 bases). The CDR3 sequence is 16 residues long. Germline CDR1 and CDR2: MGHRA and YSYEKL. V was clipped by 0 bases and J by 4 bases, with 14 bases between them. This chain's CDR3 is CASSQDMAVRADTQYF. The CDR3 coding sequence is TGCGCCAGCAGCCAAGATATGGCGGTGAGGGCAGATACGCAGTATTTT.

The V call is TRBV28, the J call TRBJ1-4; 9 nucleotides align to TRBD1. Germline loops: CDR1 MDHEN, CDR2 SYDVKM. With 5 bases clipped from V and 7 bases from J, the junction kept 8 bases outside the gene matches. This CDR3 comprises 15 residues. The CDR3: CASSLDRGGGEKLFF. The CDR3 DNA sequence: TGTGCCAGCAGTCTGGACAGGGGAGGAGGTGAAAAACTGTTTTTT.

With respect to this clonotype: The junction differs from germline at one of its ends, possibly a read error. The chain couples TRBV4-2 to TRBJ2-3; a possible D gene is TRBD2 (6 bases). Germline V CDR1 and CDR2: LGHNA, YNFKEQ. The length of the CDR3 is 16 residues. CDR3 residues: CANSQFGLADTDTQYF. CDR3 bases: TGTGCCAACAGCCAATTTGGGTTAGCGGACACAGATACGCAGTATTTT.

This chain uses TRBV11-2 with TRBJ2-5; D ambiguous. The CDR3 has 15 residues. Germline V lookup: CDR1 SGHAT, CDR2 FQNNGV. With 2 bases removed from V and 2 bases from J, the gap between germline ends came to 12 bases. CDR3 sequence reads: CASSLFGPTQETQYF. For the CDR3, the DNA is TGTGCCAGCAGCTTATTTGGTCCGACACAAGAGACCCAGTACTTC.

Comment on this clonotype: Germline is not matched at one junction end, which may reflect a read error. V usage is TRBV9 and J usage is TRBJ2-7; D is perhaps TRBD2 (5 bases). Germline loops: CDR1 SGDLS, CDR2 YYNGEE. The CDR3 totals 13 residues. The CDR3 spells CASSVGVAYEQYF. In nucleotides, the CDR3 is TGCGCCAGCAGCGTCGGGGTTGCCTACGAGCAGTACTTC.

The J gene is TRBJ2-7, the V gene TRBV7-9; D may be TRBD2 (5 bases). CDR3 length: 15 amino acids. The germline V gene encodes CDR1 SEHNR and CDR2 FQNEAQ (reference sequence). Trimming removed 5 bases at V and 3 bases at J, with 17 bases between. CDR3: CASSLERGIVYEQYF. Written as DNA, the CDR3 is TGTGCCAGCAGCCTAGAGAGAGGGATAGTCTACGAGCAGTACTTC.

The rearrangement joins TRBV4-1 to TRBJ1-1, with D uncertain. This CDR3 has 15 amino acids. V gave up 3 bases and J gave up 0 bases, with 11 bases separating them. Germline loops: CDR1 MGHRA, CDR2 YSYEKL. The CDR3: CASSQDPSMNTEAFF. CDR3 DNA sequence: TGCGCCAGCAGCCAGGACCCGTCGATGAACACTGAAGCTTTCTTT.

The gene calls are TRBV5-1 and TRBJ1-1; D remains unclear. The CDR3 consists of 13 residues. The V end lost 4 bases, the J end lost 4 bases, and 11 bases lay between the germline ends. Germline-derived CDR1 and CDR2 are SGHRS and YFSETQ. This CDR3 reads CASSLEDLTEAFF. The CDR3 bases are TGCGCCAGCAGCCTGGAGGACCTCACTGAAGCTTTCTTT. Filled out from reference TRBV5-1 and TRBJ1-1, the complete variable domain reads KAGVTQTPRYLIKTRGQQVTLSCSPISGHRSVSWYQQTPGQGLQFLFEYFSETQRNKGNFPGRFSGRQFSNSRSEMNVSTLELGDSALYLCASSLEDLTEAFFGQGTRLTVV.

This clonotype appeared a few times. The chain joins TRBV7-2 to TRBJ2-1, with D possibly being TRBD1 (5 bases). V shed 4 bases and J shed 4 bases, with 11 bases lying between them. This CDR3 is built from 14 residues. Germline V CDR1 and CDR2: SGHTA, FQGNSA. Here the CDR3 DNA reads TGTGCCAGCAGCTCCGTGGGGCTGTACAATGAGCAGTTCTTC. Its translation: CASSSVGLYNEQFF.

The chain combines TRBV7-2 with TRBJ2-7, with D possibly being TRBD1 (6 bases). V dropped 6 bases and J dropped 3 bases, with 18 bases sitting between them. The CDR3 is 15 amino acids. CDR1 is SGHTA, CDR2 FQGNSA, per germline. CDR3 in DNA: TGTGCCAGCAGTACGGGACATCCCGCTTTCTACGAGCAGTACTTC. Its translation is CASSTGHPAFYEQYF. The whole variable domain, filled in from reference TRBV7-2 and TRBJ2-7, reads GAGVSQSPSNKVTEKGKDVELRCDPISGHTALYWYRQSLGQGLEFLIYFQGNSAPDKSGLPSDRFSAERTGGSVSTLTIQRTQQEDSAVYLCASSTGHPAFYEQYFGPGTRLTVT.

The chain recombines TRBV27 with TRBJ2-3; 8 positions match TRBD2. Germline trimming cut 5 bases from V and 4 bases from J; bases unmatched to any gene: 17. This CDR3 comprises 18 residues. Germline values: CDR1 MNHEY, CDR2 SMNVEV (reference sequence). CDR3: CASSPNPPSGGSADTQYF. The CDR3 nucleotides read TGTGCCAGCAGTCCCAACCCCCCGAGCGGGGGCAGCGCAGATACGCAGTATTTT.